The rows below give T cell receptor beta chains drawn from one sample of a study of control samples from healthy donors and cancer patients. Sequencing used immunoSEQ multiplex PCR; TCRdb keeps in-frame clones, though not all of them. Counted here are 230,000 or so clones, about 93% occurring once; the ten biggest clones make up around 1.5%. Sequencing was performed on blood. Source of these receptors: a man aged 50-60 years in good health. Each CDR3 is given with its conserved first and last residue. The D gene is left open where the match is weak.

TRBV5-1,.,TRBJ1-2,CASSFQSSNYGYTF,TGCGCCAGCAGCTTTCAGAGTTCTAACTATGGCTACACCTTC
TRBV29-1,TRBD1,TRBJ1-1,CSAVGQGVTEAFF,TGCAGCGCGGTGGGACAGGGTGTCACTGAAGCTTTCTTT
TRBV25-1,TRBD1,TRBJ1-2,CASSEPDRVVSGYTF,TGTGCCAGCAGTGAACCGGACAGGGTGGTCAGCGGCTACACCTTC
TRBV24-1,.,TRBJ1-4,CATSDPKVENEKLFF,TGTGCCACCAGTGACCCTAAGGTGGAGAATGAAAAACTGTTTTTT
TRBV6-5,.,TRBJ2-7,CASSLQGSSYEQYF,TGTGCCAGCAGTTTACAGGGTTCCTCCTACGAGCAGTACTTC
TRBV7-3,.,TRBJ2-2,CASQRVVTERRSGELFF,TGTGCCAGCCAGCGAGTCGTGACAGAGAGGCGGTCCGGGGAGCTGTTTTTT
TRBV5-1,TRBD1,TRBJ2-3,CASSPTGGRTDTQYF,TGCGCCAGCAGCCCGACAGGGGGGCGCACAGATACGCAGTATTTT
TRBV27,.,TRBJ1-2,CASSRLDAGSYTF,TGTGCCAGCAGCCGACTCGACGCGGGGAGCTACACCTTC
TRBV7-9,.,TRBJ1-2,CASSLESSYGYTF,TGTGCCAGCAGCTTAGAGTCTTCTTATGGCTACACCTTC
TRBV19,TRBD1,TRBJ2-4,CASRTGQGGSIQYF,TGTGCCAGTAGAACCGGACAGGGGGGGAGCATTCAGTACTTC
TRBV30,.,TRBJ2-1,CAWRWVTSYNEQFF,TGTGCCTGGAGGTGGGTTACCTCCTACAATGAGCAGTTCTTC
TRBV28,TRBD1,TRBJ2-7,CASSRDRDSSYEQYF,TGTGCCAGCAGTAGGGACAGGGACAGCTCCTACGAGCAGTACTTC
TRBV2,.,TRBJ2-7,CASGGLGEQYF,TGTGCCAGTGGGGGGTTGGGGGAGCAGTACTTC
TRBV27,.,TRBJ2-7,CASRDPKYVQYF,TGTGCCAGCAGAGACCCCAAGTACGTGCAGTACTTC
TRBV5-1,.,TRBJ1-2,CASRRGAEDSYGYTF,TGCGCCAGCAGACGGGGGGCGGAGGACAGCTATGGCTACACCTTC
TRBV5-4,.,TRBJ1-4,CASSMGGGGTTNEKLFF,TGTGCCAGCAGCATGGGCGGGGGGGGAACAACTAATGAAAAACTGTTTTTT
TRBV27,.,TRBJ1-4,CASSSTGETNEKLFF,TGTGCCAGCAGTTCTACGGGGGAGACTAATGAAAAACTGTTTTTT
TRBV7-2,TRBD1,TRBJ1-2,CASSRGTGDGYTF,TGTGCCAGCAGCCGGGGGACAGGGGATGGCTACACCTTC
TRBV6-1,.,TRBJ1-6,CASSEAPTSSNSPLHF,TGTGCCAGCAGTGAAGCTCCAACCAGTTCTAATTCACCCCTCCACTTT
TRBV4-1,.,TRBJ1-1,CASSQVIVKSRAGFEAFF,TGCGCCAGCAGCCAAGTGATCGTCAAATCAAGGGCCGGGTTTGAAGCTTTCTTT
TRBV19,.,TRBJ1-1,CASSMGHRDTGWRTEAFF,TGTGCCAGTAGTATGGGCCATCGGGACACAGGTTGGAGGACTGAAGCTTTCTTT
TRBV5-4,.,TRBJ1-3,CASRAGLGNTIYF,TGTGCCAGCAGGGCGGGCCTTGGAAACACCATATATTTT
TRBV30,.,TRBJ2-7,CAWDSGQAYEQYF,TGTGCCTGGGACTCCGGCCAGGCCTACGAGCAGTACTTC
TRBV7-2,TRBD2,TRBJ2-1,CASSLGSGGAYNEQFF,TGTGCCAGCAGCCTAGGGAGCGGGGGGGCCTACAATGAGCAGTTCTTC
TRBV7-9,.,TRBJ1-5,CASSYDREDRQPQHF,TGTGCCAGCAGCTACGACCGGGAGGACCGGCAGCCCCAGCATTTT
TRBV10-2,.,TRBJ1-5,CASSEGGQPQHF,TGCGCCAGCAGTGAAGGTGGTCAGCCCCAGCATTTT
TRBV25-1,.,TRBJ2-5,CASSEGGRPPGTQYF,TGTGCCAGCAGTGAAGGGGGGCGGCCCCCGGGGACCCAGTACTTC
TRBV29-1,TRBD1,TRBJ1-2,CSVMTGNGYTF,TGCAGCGTCATGACAGGGAACGGCTACACCTTC
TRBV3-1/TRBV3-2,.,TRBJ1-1,CASSQGAPNTEAFF,TGTGCCAGCAGCCAAGGGGCCCCGAACACTGAAGCTTTCTTT
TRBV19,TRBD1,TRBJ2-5,CASKFGRGYQETQYF,TGTGCCAGTAAATTTGGCAGGGGGTACCAAGAGACCCAGTACTTC
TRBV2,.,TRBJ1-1,CASTTGFTEAFF,TGTGCCAGCACTACAGGGTTCACTGAAGCTTTCTTT
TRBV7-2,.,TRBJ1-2,CASSPSAYGYTF,TGTGCCAGCAGCCCCTCGGCCTATGGCTACACCTTC
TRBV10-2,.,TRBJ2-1,CASSNGAYGEQFF,TGCGCCAGCTCGAATGGAGCCTATGGCGAGCAGTTCTTC
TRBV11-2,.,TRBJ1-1,CASSYTGLRDTEAFF,TGTGCCAGCAGTTATACAGGGTTGCGGGACACTGAAGCTTTCTTT
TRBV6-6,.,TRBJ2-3,CASSSRGLGDTQYF,TGTGCCAGCAGTTCCCGGGGACTTGGAGATACGCAGTATTTT
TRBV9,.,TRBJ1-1,CASRASSGANTEAFF,TGTGCCAGCAGGGCCTCTTCGGGGGCGAACACTGAAGCTTTCTTT
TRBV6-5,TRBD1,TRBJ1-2,CASRRTGGGYTF,TGTGCCAGCAGACGGACAGGGGGAGGCTACACCTTC
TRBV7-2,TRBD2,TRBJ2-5,CASRRGGGGPGETQYF,TGTGCCAGCAGAAGGGGCGGCGGGGGGCCGGGGGAGACCCAGTACTTC
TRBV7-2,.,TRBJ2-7,CASSLGTALNEQYF,TGTGCCAGCAGCTTGGGGACGGCTCTCAACGAGCAGTACTTC
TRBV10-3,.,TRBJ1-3,CAISEWGVGNTIYF,TGTGCCATCAGTGAGTGGGGGGTTGGAAACACCATATATTTT
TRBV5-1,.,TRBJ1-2,CASSLTNRGRDDNYGYTF,TGCGCCAGCAGCTTGACTAACCGAGGACGGGACGATAACTATGGCTACACCTTC
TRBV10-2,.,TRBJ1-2,CASSPNQTPSPNGYTF,TGCGCCAGCAGCCCAAACCAAACACCCAGCCCCAACGGCTACACCTTC